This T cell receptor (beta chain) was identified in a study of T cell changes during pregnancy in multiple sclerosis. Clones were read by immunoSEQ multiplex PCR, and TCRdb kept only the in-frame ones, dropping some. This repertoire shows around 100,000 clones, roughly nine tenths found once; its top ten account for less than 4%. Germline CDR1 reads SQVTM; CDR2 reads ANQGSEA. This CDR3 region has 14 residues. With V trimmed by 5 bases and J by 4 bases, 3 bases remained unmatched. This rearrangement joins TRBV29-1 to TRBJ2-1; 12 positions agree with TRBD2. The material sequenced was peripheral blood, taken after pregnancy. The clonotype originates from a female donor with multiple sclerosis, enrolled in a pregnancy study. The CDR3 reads CSVRGLAGYNEQFF. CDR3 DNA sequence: TGCAGCGTTCGTGGACTAGCGGGGTACAATGAGCAGTTCTTC.